Below are 24 T cell receptor beta chains sequenced from a single sample in a study of blood T cell repertoires in COVID-19. Method: immunoSEQ multiplex PCR; TCRdb's copy keeps in-frame clones and lacks some. The sample holds about 150,000 clones, roughly nine tenths seen once. Input material: peripheral blood. These receptors came from a woman aged 60-75 years with active COVID-19.

This clone has only a few counts. The V call is TRBV6-2 or TRBV6-3, the J call TRBJ1-5; TRBD1 is a possible D gene (6 bases). The CDR3 spans 16 residues. Trimming removed 2 bases from V and 0 bases from J, with 11 bases in between. Germline values: CDR1 MNHEY, CDR2 SVGEGT. The CDR3 bases are TGTGCCAGCAGTTACGCGAGGGGGTATAGCAATCAGCCCCAGCATTTT. Amino acids: CASSYARGYSNQPQHF.

J is TRBJ2-1 and V is TRBV2; the match to TRBD2 covers 7 bases. This CDR3 is built from 11 residues. Germline values: CDR1 SNHLY, CDR2 FYNNEI. Trimming cost V 6 bases and J 10 bases; bases outside gene matches: 3. The CDR3 region has the DNA TGTGCCAGCAGGGACGGGGGGGAGCAGTTCTTC. Residues: CASRDGGEQFF.

This chain links TRBV4-2 with TRBJ2-1; 11 nucleotides match TRBD2. This CDR3 is 16 amino acids long. With 0 bases clipped from V and 6 bases from J, the junction kept 4 bases outside the gene matches. The germline CDR1 and CDR2 sequences are LGHNA and YNFKEQ. The chain's CDR3 is CASSQDPGLAVNEQFF. CDR3 coding DNA: TGTGCCAGCAGCCAAGATCCGGGACTAGCGGTCAATGAGCAGTTCTTC.

The chain links TRBV6-5 to TRBJ2-1, with 12 bases fitting TRBD2. Germline V CDR1 and CDR2: MNHEY, SVGAGI. This CDR3 has 15 residues. The V gene end was trimmed by 7 bases and the J gene end by 6 bases; junction bases not matched to a gene: 7. The CDR3 is CASTEGLAGFNEQFF. The CDR3 DNA sequence: TGTGCCAGCACCGAGGGACTAGCGGGCTTCAATGAGCAGTTCTTC.

The V gene is TRBV7-6, the J gene TRBJ2-1, with 10 bases identical to TRBD2. The CDR3 runs to 17 residues. J gave up 8 bases and V 3 bases, and 13 bases lay outside the gene matches. Germline assignment: CDR1 SGHVS and CDR2 FNYEAQ. CDR3 protein: CASSFSVPSGSRHEQFF. CDR3 bases: TGTGCCAGCAGCTTTAGTGTTCCTAGCGGGAGCCGCCATGAGCAGTTCTTC.

The chain links TRBV29-1 to TRBJ2-7; 11 positions agree with TRBD1. V was pared by 6 bases and J by 4 bases, with 8 bases of the junction left unmatched. The CDR3 contains 14 residues. The germline V gene encodes CDR1 SQVTM and CDR2 ANQGSEA. CDR3 sequence reads: CSVARDRGVYEQYF. In DNA form, the CDR3 reads TGCAGCGTGGCCCGGGACAGGGGGGTGTACGAGCAGTACTTC.

The chain joins TRBV9 to TRBJ1-1; 7 bases agree with TRBD1. The germline gives CDR1 SGDLS, CDR2 YYNGEE. This CDR3 region has 11 residues. V trimming: 8 bases; J trimming: 6 bases; junction bases outside the gene matches: 4. CDR3 DNA: TGTGCCAGAGACAGGGAGTCTGAAGCTTTCTTT. Amino acid sequence: CARDRESEAFF. Variable domain in full (rest from reference TRBV9 and TRBJ1-1): DSGVTQTPKHLITATGQRVTLRCSPRSGDLSVYWYQQSLDQGLQFLIQYYNGEERAKGNILERFSAQQFPDLHSELNLSSLELGDSALYFCARDRESEAFFGQGTRLTVV.

The V gene is TRBV5-1, the J gene TRBJ2-3; no firm D call. Germline loops: CDR1 SGHRS, CDR2 YFSETQ. CDR3 size: 15 residues. With 5 bases removed from V and 1 base from J, the gap between germline ends came to 14 bases. The CDR3 DNA sequence: TGCGCCAGCAGGGCGGCTGTAGCTGGCACAGATACGCAGTATTTT. Residues: CASRAAVAGTDTQYF. Variable domain in full (rest from reference TRBV5-1 and TRBJ2-3): KAGVTQTPRYLIKTRGQQVTLSCSPISGHRSVSWYQQTPGQGLQFLFEYFSETQRNKGNFPGRFSGRQFSNSRSEMNVSTLELGDSALYLCASRAAVAGTDTQYFGPGTRLTVL.

The chain has TRBV4-2 and TRBJ2-1; TRBD2 matches 9 bases. V trimming: 0 bases; J trimming: 6 bases; junction bases outside the gene matches: 9. CDR1 LGHNA and CDR2 YNFKEQ come from the germline V gene. The CDR3 has 17 amino acids. The CDR3 reads CASSQDPLSGRGNEQFF. The CDR3 DNA sequence: TGTGCCAGCAGCCAAGATCCTCTTAGCGGGAGAGGCAATGAGCAGTTCTTC.

On this clone: Compared with germline, one end of the junction differs, possibly owing to a read error. This chain connects TRBV7-2 to TRBJ2-7; maybe TRBD2 (6 bases). Germline-derived CDR1 and CDR2 are SGHTA and FQGNSA. The CDR3 totals 14 residues. The CDR3 is CASSLARTSYEQYF. The CDR3 DNA is TGTGCCAGCAGCCTAGCGCGAACCTCCTACGAGCAGTACTTC. The full variable domain, completed using reference TRBV7-2 and TRBJ2-7, is GAGVSQSPSNKVTEKGKDVELRCDPISGHTALYWYRQSLGQGLEFLIYFQGNSAPDKSGLPSDRFSAERTGGSVSTLTIQRTQQEDSAVYLCASSLARTSYEQYFGPGTRLTVT.

The chain employs TRBV6-2 or TRBV6-3 and TRBJ2-7; a weak D match, TRBD1 (5 bases). The germline gives CDR1 MNHEY, CDR2 SVGEGT. The CDR3 has 14 amino acids. Trimming shortened V by 6 bases and J by 0 bases, and 12 bases separated the two germline ends. The CDR3, as DNA: TGTGCCAGCAGCCACAGGTGGCCCTCCTACGAGCAGTACTTC. Translated: CASSHRWPSYEQYF.

The chain carries TRBV10-1 and TRBJ2-3; D remains ambiguous. Germline V gene lookup returns CDR1 WNHNN and CDR2 SYGVQD (reference sequence). This CDR3 is built from 16 residues. The V end was cut by 8 bases, the J end by 0 bases, with 18 bases between. CDR3 DNA sequence: TGCGCCAGCGCCTCGGGTCTAGTTTCTAGCACAGATACGCAGTATTTT. Its protein is CASASGLVSSTDTQYF.

The chain couples TRBV7-9 to TRBJ1-2; 11 nucleotides match TRBD1. The germline gives CDR1 SEHNR, CDR2 FQNEAQ (reference sequence). J was trimmed by 5 bases and V by 4 bases; bases with no gene match: 6. CDR3 length equals 15 residues. In DNA form, the CDR3 reads TGTGCCAGCAGCTCCGGACAGGGGGCGAGGTATGGCTACACCTTC. Amino acid sequence: CASSSGQGARYGYTF.

The chain is built from TRBV5-6 and TRBJ1-2, with D perhaps matching TRBD1 (5 bases). The ends were cut back, 2 bases at V and 5 bases at J, with 16 bases in the middle. Germline V lookup: CDR1 SGHDT, CDR2 YYEEEE. CDR3 length: 15 amino acids. CDR3 sequence (DNA): TGTGCCAGCAGCTTTTGGTTAGGGGAAGAATATGGCTACACCTTC. Its translation: CASSFWLGEEYGYTF.

This sequence joins TRBV2 and TRBJ1-2; D perhaps matches TRBD1 (6 bases). Trimming removed 4 bases from V and 2 bases from J, with 11 bases in between. The CDR3 is 14 amino acids. Germline assignment: CDR1 SNHLY and CDR2 FYNNEI. The CDR3 region has the DNA TGTGCCAGCAGTGGGGAGGGGGGAAACTATGGCTACACCTTC. Translating gives CASSGEGGNYGYTF.

The sample holds a few counts of this clone. The chain is built from TRBV7-8 and TRBJ2-6, with D hard to call. Germline CDR1 is SGHVS and CDR2 is FQNEAQ. The germline V and J ends were trimmed by 3 bases and 0 bases, with 15 bases remaining between them. The CDR3 runs to 18 residues. CDR3: CASSFWAADSSGANVLTF. The CDR3 nucleotides are TGTGCCAGCAGCTTTTGGGCAGCCGATTCCTCTGGGGCCAACGTCCTGACTTTC.

This sequence joins TRBV28 and TRBJ1-2; weak D call: TRBD1 (5 bases). Germline V gene lookup returns CDR1 MDHEN and CDR2 SYDVKM. This CDR3 region has 14 residues. The CDR3 loop reads CESSPVATREGYTF. CDR3 coding DNA: TGTGAGTCGTCGCCGGTTGCTACCAGGGAAGGCTACACCTTC.

The CDR3 loop reads CASSRGTSGRNEQYF. CDR3 nucleotides: TGTGCCAGCAGCCGTGGGACTAGCGGGAGAAACGAGCAGTACTTC. This chain uses TRBV7-8 with TRBJ2-7, with 14 bases fitting TRBD2. Germline V gene data show CDR1 as SGHVS and CDR2 as FQNEAQ. J was trimmed by 5 bases and V by 5 bases; bases with no gene match: 5. The CDR3 sequence is 15 residues long.

The chain links TRBV6-2 or TRBV6-3 to TRBJ2-7, with 7 bases aligning to TRBD1. This CDR3 is 16 amino acids long. CDR1 and CDR2 from the germline V gene are MNHEY and SVGEGT. Germline trimming cut 1 base from V and 2 bases from J; bases unmatched to any gene: 8. The CDR3 DNA reads TGTGCCAGCAGTTACTACCGGACAGGAAGCACCTACGAGCAGTACTTC. Residues: CASSYYRTGSTYEQYF.

This clone was seen just once. This chain connects TRBV4-3 to TRBJ2-7; 15 bases fit TRBD2. Trimming at V came to 4 bases and at J to 3 bases, leaving 10 bases not matched to a gene. CDR3 size: 18 residues. The germline CDR1 and CDR2 sequences are LGHNA and YSLEER. The CDR3 DNA follows: TGCGCCAGCAGCCTAACGCCAGGACTAGCGGGAGGGCGCTACGAGCAGTACTTC. Translating gives CASSLTPGLAGGRYEQYF.

The rearrangement links TRBV7-2 to TRBJ1-1; maybe TRBD1 (5 bases). The CDR3 loop spans 13 amino acids. Trimming pared 6 bases from V and 2 bases from J, leaving 10 bases between. CDR1 and CDR2 (germline): SGHTA, FQGNSA. CDR3 in DNA: TGTGCCAGCAGAAAAGGGGATAACACTGAAGCTTTCTTT. Amino acids: CASRKGDNTEAFF.

The rearrangement uses TRBV4-3 and TRBJ1-2; no definite D call. Trimming cost V 1 base and J 7 bases, with 10 bases left between them. The V gene's germline CDR1 is LGHNA and CDR2 YSLEER. The CDR3 is 13 residues long. Written as DNA, the CDR3 is TGCGCCAGCAGCCAAGTGGTAGCGGCTGGCTACACCTTC. The encoded protein is CASSQVVAAGYTF.

The chain joins TRBV11-3 to TRBJ1-1; D not certain. Between the trimmed V and J ends, which lost 5 bases and 3 bases, there was a span of 10 bases. The CDR3 contains 13 residues. Germline lookup yields CDR1 SGHNT and CDR2 YENEEA. The CDR3 region has the DNA TGTGCCAGCAGCCACGAACCGGACACTGAAGCTTTCTTT. Translating it yields CASSHEPDTEAFF. Drawing the rest from reference TRBV11-3 and TRBJ1-1, the complete variable domain is EAGVVQSPRYKIIEKKQPVAFWCNPISGHNTLYWYLQNLGQGPELLIRYENEEAVDDSQLPKDRFSAERLKGVDSTLKIQPAELGDSAVYLCASSHEPDTEAFFGQGTRLTVV.

The J gene is TRBJ1-2, the V gene TRBV6-5; 9 bases are shared with TRBD1. Looked up from germline, CDR1 is MNHEY and CDR2 is SVGAGI. The CDR3 contains 14 residues. Losses at the gene ends were 6 bases for V and 4 bases for J; bases not matched to a gene: 6. The CDR3 sequence: CASSPRTGVYGYTF. The CDR3 DNA reads as TGTGCCAGCAGCCCACGGACAGGGGTCTATGGCTACACCTTC.